Listed below are T cell receptor beta chains from one sample, sequenced in a study of T cells in Graves' hyperthyroidism and ophthalmopathy. TCRdb called the multiplex PCR reads again in MiXCR, with one record for every CDR3 protein. The sample has roughly 500,000 distinct CDR3 sequences, less than 25% seen once. Sequencing was done on a sample of blood. The source of these receptors is a woman aged 25 to 39 with Graves' ophthalmopathy. CDR3s include the opening cysteine and the closing phenylalanine or tryptophan. The D gene is left open where the match is weak. The listing skips clone size in some rows; elsewhere it reads once, few, many or a size class.

j_gene	v_gene	d_gene	abundance	CDR3nt	CDR3aa
TRBJ2-2	TRBV6-1	TRBD2	many	TGTGCCAGCAGTGGTGGCCTAGCGGCAGCGAACACCGGGGAGCTGTTTTTT	CASSGGLAAANTGELFF
TRBJ2-7	TRBV6-4	.	.	TGTGCCAGCAGTGCCGATCGGGGTGACGAGCAGTACTTC	CASSADRGDEQYF
TRBJ2-5	TRBV6-1	TRBD2	.	TGTGCCAGCAAATTTGGGGGGGGAGGAGAGACCCAGTACTTC	CASKFGGGGETQYF
TRBJ2-7	TRBV6-5	.	few	TGTGCCAGCAGTTTCAGAGGAGACTACGAGCAGTACTTC	CASSFRGDYEQYF
TRBJ2-7	TRBV2	TRBD1	many	TGTGCCAGCAGTGACGGACAGGGATCCTCCTACGAGCAGTACTTC	CASSDGQGSSYEQYF
TRBJ1-1	TRBV20-1	.	many	TGCAGTGCTAGAGGGGGGGCGATGGGTCTGAACACTGAAGCTTTCTTT	CSARGGAMGLNTEAFF
TRBJ1-1	TRBV12-5	.	.	TGTGCTAGTGGCCCTACAGGTCGCGTGGCTTTCTTT	CASGPTGRVAFF
TRBJ1-1	TRBV28	.	.	TGTGCCAGCAGTTTAATCCCTCTGAACACTGAAGCTTTCTTT	CASSLIPLNTEAFF
TRBJ1-1	TRBV6-5	.	many	TGTGCCAGCAGTTACTCGTGGGAGGCGAACACTGAAGCTTTCTTT	CASSYSWEANTEAFF
TRBJ2-7	TRBV6-5	.	.	TGTGCCAGCAGTTACTCAGGGGGGACCTACGAGCAGTACTTC	CASSYSGGTYEQYF
TRBJ2-7	TRBV14	.	few	TGTGCCAGCAGCCAAGGGGGTAACGAGCAGTACTTC	CASSQGGNEQYF
TRBJ2-7	TRBV19	.	.	TGTGCCAGTAGTATCCCGGGGGACGGATCCTACGAGCAGTACTTC	CASSIPGDGSYEQYF
TRBJ2-2	TRBV18	.	few	TGTGCCAGCTCACCACCTGGAGCCGGGGCTAACACCGGGGAGCTGTTTTTT	CASSPPGAGANTGELFF
TRBJ2-3	TRBV20-1	.	.	TGCAGTGCTAGTCGCCCCCTCGGGTGGGATACGCAGTATTTT	CSASRPLGWDTQYF
TRBJ1-5	TRBV27	TRBD1	many	TGTGCCAGCAGAGGGGGCAGCGCCAGGAGCAATCAGCCCCAGCATTTT	CASRGGSARSNQPQHF
TRBJ1-3	TRBV6-5	TRBD1	many	TGTGCCAGCAGTTACTCGAGAGGGGGCACCTCTGGAAACACCATATATTTT	CASSYSRGGTSGNTIYF
TRBJ1-1	TRBV12-3/TRBV12-4	.	.	TGTGCCAGCAAGTGGCGGGCCTCAAACACTGAAGCTTTCTTT	CASKWRASNTEAFF
TRBJ2-1	TRBV5-1	.	.	TGCGCCAGCAGCTTGGAAAACTCTCCCTACAATGAGCAGTTCTTC	CASSLENSPYNEQFF
TRBJ2-5	TRBV6-1	.	many	TGTGCCAGCAGTCGTGTTACCGTCACAGTAGAGACCCAGTACTTC	CASSRVTVTVETQYF
TRBJ2-2	TRBV5-5	TRBD2	few	TGTGCCAGCAGCTTACTAGCGGGGGGCCACCGTGGGGAGCTGTTTTTT	CASSLLAGGHRGELFF
TRBJ1-5	TRBV7-9	TRBD1	many	TGTGCCAGCAGCTTTGGGGACAGGGACAAACAGCCCCAGCATTTT	CASSFGDRDKQPQHF
TRBJ2-5	TRBV4-1	.	many	TGCGCCAGCGGGCGAAGAGAGGGGGTGGGGGAGACCCAGTACTTC	CASGRREGVGETQYF
TRBJ2-7	TRBV28	.	few	TGTGCCAGCACTACCGGCCCCTACGAGCAGTACTTC	CASTTGPYEQYF
TRBJ1-5	TRBV28	TRBD1	many	TGTGCCAGCGTAACAGGGGGCATTAGCAATCAGCCCCAGCATTTT	CASVTGGISNQPQHF
TRBJ1-5	TRBV12-3/TRBV12-4	.	many	TGTGCCAGCAGTTTTGGCATTAGCAATCAGCCCCAGCATTTT	CASSFGISNQPQHF
TRBJ2-7	TRBV11-3	TRBD2	.	TGTGCCAGCAGCTTAGGAGGGAGGGGTTCCTACGAGCAGTACTTC	CASSLGGRGSYEQYF
TRBJ1-5	TRBV20-1	.	few	TGCAGTGCTAGTATTCCGTCCGGGACTCAGCCCCAGCATTTT	CSASIPSGTQPQHF
TRBJ2-7	TRBV6-5	.	many	TGTGCCAGCAGTTACTCGAGCAGGGCCTACGAGCAGTACTTC	CASSYSSRAYEQYF
TRBJ1-1	TRBV6-1	TRBD1	many	TGTGCCAGGATGAATAGGGGGCCTAAAACGGCCGCCACTGAAGCTTTCTTT	CARMNRGPKTAATEAFF
TRBJ1-5	TRBV2	.	many	TGTGCCAGCAGCGACATCCGGTATTCTGCGCCCCAGCATTTT	CASSDIRYSAPQHF
TRBJ2-7	TRBV12-3/TRBV12-4	.	.	TGTGCCAGCAGTATAGTTAGAGGCTCCTACGAGCAGTACTTC	CASSIVRGSYEQYF
TRBJ2-4	TRBV6-2/TRBV6-3	.	many	TGTGCCAGTGGCCTAGCCAAAAACATTCAGTACTTC	CASGLAKNIQYF
TRBJ2-7	TRBV6-1	.	many	TGTGCCAGCAGTGGGGGGGAGGTCGGGCAGCAGTACTTC	CASSGGEVGQQYF
TRBJ1-2	TRBV12-3/TRBV12-4	.	many	TGTGCCAGCAGCTACCCGGGGTATGGCTACACCTTC	CASSYPGYGYTF
TRBJ1-1	TRBV20-1	.	many	TGCAGGGGTGGACTCCGGGACACTGAAGCTTTCTTT	CRGGLRDTEAFF
TRBJ1-1	TRBV16	.	many	TGTGCCAGCAGCCCTACCCTGGGGGGGACTGAAGCTTTCTTT	CASSPTLGGTEAFF
TRBJ1-1	TRBV5-1	TRBD1	many	TGCGCCAGCACCGAGGGGGCGGCTGAAGCTTTCTTT	CASTEGAAEAFF
TRBJ2-7	TRBV5-5	.	many	TGTGCCAGCAGCCGGGCGAGGGGGATTTACGAGCAGTACTTC	CASSRARGIYEQYF
TRBJ2-7	TRBV6-5	.	many	TGTGCCAGCAGTTACAGGACTCGTCGACCCCACGAGCAGTACTTC	CASSYRTRRPHEQYF
TRBJ1-5	TRBV6-1	.	.	TGTGCCAGCAGCGCAGGGCCCTATAGCAATCAGCCCCAGCATTTT	CASSAGPYSNQPQHF
TRBJ2-2	TRBV11-1	TRBD1	.	TGTGCCAGCAGCCCCCCTACAGGGGATAGCACCGGGGAGCTGTTTTTT	CASSPPTGDSTGELFF
TRBJ2-2	TRBV5-1	.	few	TGCGCCAGCAGCTTGTTTGGGGACGCCGGGGAGCTGTTTTTT	CASSLFGDAGELFF
TRBJ1-2	TRBV19	TRBD1	many	TGTGCCAGTAGTTCGGTCCCGGGACAGGGAATCCATGGCTACACCTTC	CASSSVPGQGIHGYTF
TRBJ1-5	TRBV30	.	many	TGTGCCTGGAGTGTAGAGGGCAATCAGCCCCAGCATTTT	CAWSVEGNQPQHF
TRBJ2-7	TRBV25-1	TRBD1	many	TGTGCCAGCAGTGAGCTCCCGGGACAGGGCCGTTCCCACGAGCAGTACTTC	CASSELPGQGRSHEQYF
TRBJ2-5	TRBV12-3/TRBV12-4	.	many	TGTGCCAGCAGTTCCTGGGTAGGCCAAGAGACCCAGTACTTC	CASSSWVGQETQYF
TRBJ1-5	TRBV12-3/TRBV12-4	TRBD1	many	TGTGCCAGCAGGTGGACAGGGGACAATCAGCCCCAGCATTTT	CASRWTGDNQPQHF
TRBJ1-3	TRBV6-5	TRBD1	few	TGTGCCAGCAGTTACGAGGGGGCGCGTGGAAACACCATATATTTT	CASSYEGARGNTIYF
TRBJ2-6	TRBV7-8	TRBD2	.	TGTGCCAGCAGCACTAGCGGGGGCCCCCGCCGTGGGGCCAACGTCCTGACTTTC	CASSTSGGPRRGANVLTF
TRBJ1-1	TRBV20-1	TRBD1	.	TGCAGTGCTCGCGACACTGGGACAGTGAACACTGAAGCTTTCTTT	CSARDTGTVNTEAFF
TRBJ1-2	TRBV5-1	TRBD1	many	TGCGCCAGCAGCCGACAGGGGAGTTTCTATGGCTACACCTTC	CASSRQGSFYGYTF
TRBJ1-2	TRBV20-1	.	many	TGCAGTGCTAGCCCCTACAGGGTCTACTATGGCTACACCTTC	CSASPYRVYYGYTF